These T cell receptor beta chains were read from a single sample in a study of shared clonotypes between healthy human individuals. Some clones are missing from TCRdb's copy, which holds only in-frame ones; the method was immunoSEQ multiplex PCR. The repertoire holds some 2,500,000 clones, roughly 90% seen once, with 0.37% in the top ten. The sample comprised naive CD4+ T cells from PBMCs. The receptors stem from a man between 18 and 35 years old in good health. Some clones in this sample may be carry-over from other donors' samples. The CDR3 runs from the conserved cysteine through the conserved F or W. Fields, in order: J gene, V gene, clone size, D gene, CDR3 DNA, CDR3 protein. A D gene is named only where the DNA matches it firmly. Expanded clones get a size class; other rows say once, few or many, or leave the size out.

J gene: TRBJ2-1
V gene: TRBV6-1
clone size: .
D gene: .
CDR3 DNA: TGTGCCAGCAGTGAAGGGCTGCGGCAGTTCTTC
CDR3 protein: CASSEGLRQFF

J gene: TRBJ2-7
V gene: TRBV9
clone size: .
D gene: .
CDR3 DNA: TGTGCCAGCAGCGTTAGTGGTGAGTGGGAGCAGTACTTC
CDR3 protein: CASSVSGEWEQYF

J gene: TRBJ1-1
V gene: TRBV10-1
clone size: once
D gene: TRBD1
CDR3 DNA: TGCGCCAGCAGTGTAACCAGGGGGGAATCTGAAGCTTTCTTT
CDR3 protein: CASSVTRGESEAFF

J gene: TRBJ1-2
V gene: TRBV19
clone size: .
D gene: TRBD1
CDR3 DNA: TGTGCCAGTAGTGGTAACAGGGGGCAGGGGTATGGCTACACCTTC
CDR3 protein: CASSGNRGQGYGYTF

J gene: TRBJ2-2
V gene: TRBV28
clone size: .
D gene: .
CDR3 DNA: TGTGCCAGCAGTTTAGTCACAGCGAACACCGGGGAGCTGTTTTTT
CDR3 protein: CASSLVTANTGELFF

J gene: TRBJ1-2
V gene: TRBV29-1
clone size: .
D gene: .
CDR3 DNA: TGCAGCGTTGGTTTCAGGCTGAACTATGGCTACACCTTC
CDR3 protein: CSVGFRLNYGYTF

J gene: TRBJ1-4
V gene: TRBV6-1
clone size: .
D gene: .
CDR3 DNA: TGTGCCAGCAGTGATACTGGGGGCGATGAAAAACTGTTTTTT
CDR3 protein: CASSDTGGDEKLFF

J gene: TRBJ1-6
V gene: TRBV5-1
clone size: .
D gene: .
CDR3 DNA: TGCGCCAGCAGCTTGGGAACCAGGGACTCACCCCTCCACTTT
CDR3 protein: CASSLGTRDSPLHF

J gene: TRBJ2-1
V gene: TRBV5-1
clone size: .
D gene: .
CDR3 DNA: TGCGCCAGCAGCTTGGGTGGCGGCGACAATGAGCAGTTCTTC
CDR3 protein: CASSLGGGDNEQFF

J gene: TRBJ2-5
V gene: TRBV4-3
clone size: .
D gene: .
CDR3 DNA: TGCGCCAGCAGCCAAGATGGGGGGCCCTTAGAGACCCAGTACTTC
CDR3 protein: CASSQDGGPLETQYF

J gene: TRBJ2-7
V gene: TRBV15
clone size: .
D gene: .
CDR3 DNA: TGTGCCACCAGCAGAACTTCGGGCGCCGAGCAGTACTTC
CDR3 protein: CATSRTSGAEQYF

J gene: TRBJ2-1
V gene: TRBV6-6
clone size: .
D gene: TRBD1
CDR3 DNA: TGTGCCAGCAGTTACCGACAGGGGGGGATCAATGAGCAGTTCTTC
CDR3 protein: CASSYRQGGINEQFF

J gene: TRBJ2-1
V gene: TRBV4-2
clone size: .
D gene: TRBD2
CDR3 DNA: TGTGCCAGCAGCCGAGGGACTAGCGAATACAATGAGCAGTTCTTC
CDR3 protein: CASSRGTSEYNEQFF

J gene: TRBJ1-3
V gene: TRBV5-1
clone size: .
D gene: .
CDR3 DNA: TGCGCCAGCAGCCTTACAGGGACTGGAAACACCATATATTTT
CDR3 protein: CASSLTGTGNTIYF

J gene: TRBJ1-2
V gene: TRBV2
clone size: .
D gene: .
CDR3 DNA: TGTGCCAGCAGTGAGTCAGTAGCCTTGAGTCCAAGTGGCTACACCTTC
CDR3 protein: CASSESVALSPSGYTF

J gene: TRBJ2-2
V gene: TRBV19
clone size: .
D gene: .
CDR3 DNA: TGTGCCAGTACCGCAAGACTCGACAGCCTGAACACCGGGGAGCTGTTTTTT
CDR3 protein: CASTARLDSLNTGELFF

J gene: TRBJ2-3
V gene: TRBV5-1
clone size: .
D gene: TRBD2
CDR3 DNA: TGCGCCAGCAGCTTTACACCGGGGGGGAGCACAGATACGCAGTATTTT
CDR3 protein: CASSFTPGGSTDTQYF

J gene: TRBJ1-3
V gene: TRBV6-6
clone size: .
D gene: .
CDR3 DNA: TGTGCCAGCAGCCCCCCCGGAGGGGGCTCTGGAAACACCATATATTTT
CDR3 protein: CASSPPGGGSGNTIYF

J gene: TRBJ2-1
V gene: TRBV7-9
clone size: .
D gene: .
CDR3 DNA: TGTGCCAGCAGCTCTGGTCCCGGCGGATCCACCAATGAGCAGTTCTTC
CDR3 protein: CASSSGPGGSTNEQFF

J gene: TRBJ2-1
V gene: TRBV19
clone size: once
D gene: TRBD2
CDR3 DNA: TGTGCCAGTAGTGGGGTGGGACTAGCGGACAATGAGCAGTTCTTC
CDR3 protein: CASSGVGLADNEQFF

J gene: TRBJ2-3
V gene: TRBV2
clone size: once
D gene: TRBD2
CDR3 DNA: TGTGCCAGCAGCCTGGGACTAGCGGGCGCAGATACGCAGTATTTT
CDR3 protein: CASSLGLAGADTQYF

J gene: TRBJ2-5
V gene: TRBV7-2
clone size: .
D gene: .
CDR3 DNA: TGTGCCAGCAGCTTAGGATTCTCCCAAGAGACCCAGTACTTC
CDR3 protein: CASSLGFSQETQYF

J gene: TRBJ1-2
V gene: TRBV30
clone size: .
D gene: .
CDR3 DNA: TGTGCCTGGAGCCTCCAATACGGCCCCTTGAGCGATGGCTACACCTTC
CDR3 protein: CAWSLQYGPLSDGYTF

J gene: TRBJ2-3
V gene: TRBV28
clone size: few
D gene: .
CDR3 DNA: TGTGCCAGCAGTTTAACGACAGATACGCAGTATTTT
CDR3 protein: CASSLTTDTQYF

J gene: TRBJ1-2
V gene: TRBV18
clone size: .
D gene: .
CDR3 DNA: TGTGCCAGCTCACCTGACAGTGTAGGTGGCTACACCTTC
CDR3 protein: CASSPDSVGGYTF

J gene: TRBJ2-2
V gene: TRBV18
clone size: .
D gene: .
CDR3 DNA: TGTGCCAGCCGCCAAGTGGGGAGGAGCCTAGGGACCGGGGAGCTGTTTTTT
CDR3 protein: CASRQVGRSLGTGELFF

J gene: TRBJ1-4
V gene: TRBV9
clone size: .
D gene: .
CDR3 DNA: TGTGCCAGCAGCGCGGACCGTGGGGGGCTCGGAGAAAAACTGTTTTTT
CDR3 protein: CASSADRGGLGEKLFF

J gene: TRBJ2-7
V gene: TRBV5-1
clone size: .
D gene: TRBD1
CDR3 DNA: TGCGCCAGCTGTAAAGGACCGGGACAGTTCTACGAGCAGTACTTC
CDR3 protein: CASCKGPGQFYEQYF

J gene: TRBJ1-2
V gene: TRBV7-9
clone size: .
D gene: .
CDR3 DNA: TGTGCCAGCAGCTTAGACGGGACATTCTCGCACTATGGCTACACCTTC
CDR3 protein: CASSLDGTFSHYGYTF

J gene: TRBJ2-7
V gene: TRBV11-2
clone size: .
D gene: TRBD2
CDR3 DNA: TGTGCCAGCAGCTCCCGGACTAGCGGAGATGATCGATACGAGCAGTACTTC
CDR3 protein: CASSSRTSGDDRYEQYF

J gene: TRBJ1-2
V gene: TRBV7-3
clone size: .
D gene: TRBD1
CDR3 DNA: TGTGCCAGCAGCTACGGACAGGGATACTATGGCTACACCTTC
CDR3 protein: CASSYGQGYYGYTF

J gene: TRBJ2-7
V gene: TRBV19
clone size: .
D gene: .
CDR3 DNA: TGTGCCAGTAGTCGAGGGCAGGGTTACGAGCAGTACTTC
CDR3 protein: CASSRGQGYEQYF

J gene: TRBJ2-3
V gene: TRBV19
clone size: .
D gene: .
CDR3 DNA: TGTGCCAGTAGTATAGACACAGATACGCAGTATTTT
CDR3 protein: CASSIDTDTQYF

J gene: TRBJ2-5
V gene: TRBV6-6
clone size: .
D gene: TRBD1
CDR3 DNA: TGTGCCAGCAGTTTCCGGGACAGGGGTATTCCCCAGTACTTC
CDR3 protein: CASSFRDRGIPQYF

J gene: TRBJ1-2
V gene: TRBV6-1
clone size: .
D gene: .
CDR3 DNA: TGTGCCAGCAGTGAACAGGGTTATGGCTACACCTTC
CDR3 protein: CASSEQGYGYTF

J gene: TRBJ1-2
V gene: TRBV5-1
clone size: .
D gene: .
CDR3 DNA: TGCGCCAGCAGCTCCCCGGACACCTATTATGGCTACACCTTC
CDR3 protein: CASSSPDTYYGYTF

J gene: TRBJ2-4
V gene: TRBV27
clone size: .
D gene: .
CDR3 DNA: TGTGCCAGCAGTTTCGGGACGTATCAGTACTTC
CDR3 protein: CASSFGTYQYF

J gene: TRBJ2-7
V gene: TRBV28
clone size: .
D gene: .
CDR3 DNA: TGTGCCAGCAGTTTACACAAGACAGTACAGTACTTC
CDR3 protein: CASSLHKTVQYF

J gene: TRBJ2-7
V gene: TRBV27
clone size: .
D gene: TRBD2
CDR3 DNA: TGTGCCAGCAGTCACTACATTCGCGGACTAGTATTGCACGAGCAGTACTTC
CDR3 protein: CASSHYIRGLVLHEQYF

J gene: TRBJ2-5
V gene: TRBV5-1
clone size: .
D gene: .
CDR3 DNA: TGCGCCAGCAGGCTTCAGGGGGGAGAGACCCAGTACTTC
CDR3 protein: CASRLQGGETQYF

J gene: TRBJ1-5
V gene: TRBV25-1
clone size: .
D gene: .
CDR3 DNA: TGTGCCAGCAGTGCGGAGGGAGCTCAGCCCCAGCATTTT
CDR3 protein: CASSAEGAQPQHF

J gene: TRBJ2-1
V gene: TRBV5-6
clone size: .
D gene: .
CDR3 DNA: TGTGCCAGCAGCTTGGCTGGAGTGGCCGGGGTAGAGCAGTTCTTC
CDR3 protein: CASSLAGVAGVEQFF

J gene: TRBJ2-2
V gene: TRBV11-2
clone size: .
D gene: TRBD1
CDR3 DNA: TGTGCCGCAGGGGGCCACGGGAACACCGGGGAGCTGTTTTTT
CDR3 protein: CAAGGHGNTGELFF

J gene: TRBJ2-7
V gene: TRBV29-1
clone size: .
D gene: TRBD2
CDR3 DNA: TGCAGCGTTGTAGGGCTAGCGGGCTCCTACGAGCAGTACTTC
CDR3 protein: CSVVGLAGSYEQYF

J gene: TRBJ2-7
V gene: TRBV7-2
clone size: .
D gene: .
CDR3 DNA: TGTGCCAGCAGCTTAGGATTGATCTGGACCTACGAGCAGTACTTC
CDR3 protein: CASSLGLIWTYEQYF

J gene: TRBJ2-1
V gene: TRBV5-1
clone size: .
D gene: TRBD2
CDR3 DNA: TGCGCCAGCAGCTGGGCGGGGACTAGCGGGAGTATCGTCAATGAGCAGTTCTTC
CDR3 protein: CASSWAGTSGSIVNEQFF

J gene: TRBJ1-1
V gene: TRBV2
clone size: .
D gene: .
CDR3 DNA: TGTGCCAGCAGTGCGTCGGCGGGAAAGACTGAAGCTTTCTTT
CDR3 protein: CASSASAGKTEAFF

J gene: TRBJ2-7
V gene: TRBV7-8
clone size: .
D gene: TRBD1
CDR3 DNA: TGTGCCAGCAGCTTGGAGAGGAGACAGGGAAAGCAGTACTTC
CDR3 protein: CASSLERRQGKQYF